The 28 T cell receptor beta chains listed next were all sequenced from one sample in a study of blood T cells in healthy people across ages. Then a second PCR, running about 7 to 11 cycles, was carried out with a sample-barcoded 5' primer and a J-beta primer mix. A single record per CDR3 protein comes from TCRdb applying MiXCR to the 5' RACE reads. The sample yields about 1 million distinct CDR3 sequences, around 43% seen once. The sample comprised blood. These receptor sequences come from a woman aged 55-69 years in good health.

V is TRBV30 and J is TRBJ1-2; no definite D call. Germline CDR1 and CDR2: GTSNPN and SVGIG (reference sequence). V shed 3 bases and J shed 6 bases, with 5 bases lying between them. The CDR3 extends over 10 amino acids. This CDR3 reads CAWREDGYTF. The CDR3 coding sequence is TGTGCCTGGAGGGAAGATGGCTACACCTTC.

This clonotype was counted at least ten times. This clone may be a read error of a much larger clone one base away. This chain joins TRBV29-1 and TRBJ2-7; D gene uncertain. V lost 7 bases to trimming and J lost 2 bases, with 9 bases between them. This CDR3 region has 11 residues. CDR1 SQVTM and CDR2 ANQGSEA come from the germline V gene. CDR3 loop: CSGRITYEQYF. The CDR3 DNA sequence: TGCAGCGGTAGAATAACCTACGAGCAGTACTTC.

Regarding this clonotype: The junction departs from germline at one end; a sequencing error may be responsible. The V call is TRBV6-2 or TRBV6-3, the J call TRBJ2-7; possibly TRBD2 for D (6 bases). The CDR3 has 14 amino acids. Germline CDR1 is MNHEY and CDR2 is SVGEGT. The DNA of the CDR3 is TGTGTCAGCATTAATAGCGGAAGTCACTACGAGCAGTACTTC. Protein sequence: CVSINSGSHYEQYF.

The sample holds a few counts of this clonotype. The genes are TRBV29-1 and TRBJ2-5; possible D gene TRBD2, 6 bases. The CDR3 runs 16 residues. The germline V gene has CDR1 SQVTM and CDR2 ANQGSEA. V lost 5 bases, J lost 5 bases, and 24 bases lay in between. This chain's CDR3 is CSVLPRLGLLGETQYF. CDR3 bases: TGCAGCGTTCTACCGCGACTAGGATTACTAGGCGAGACCCAGTACTTC.

The genes are TRBV25-1 and TRBJ2-4; D is uncertain. The CDR3 contains 17 residues. The V end lost 2 bases, the J end lost 0 bases, and 14 bases lay between the germline ends. CDR1 and CDR2 from the germline V gene are MGHDK and SYGVNS. The CDR3 coding sequence is TGTGCCAGCAGTGAAGGTGGCACGGCAATAGCCAAAAACATTCAGTACTTC. This sequence encodes CASSEGGTAIAKNIQYF.

The V gene is TRBV9, the J gene TRBJ2-1; D gene unclear. There are 15 residues in the CDR3. Trimming stripped 0 bases from V and 0 bases from J, with 7 bases between. Germline V CDR1 and CDR2: SGDLS, YYNGEE. The CDR3 here is CASSVGATSYNEQFF. CDR3 nucleotide sequence: TGTGCCAGCAGCGTAGGGGCAACCTCCTACAATGAGCAGTTCTTC.

The rearrangement links TRBV27 to TRBJ2-1; 11 nucleotides match TRBD2. Germline CDR1 MNHEY, CDR2 SMNVEV (reference sequence). After removal of 5 bases from V and 7 bases from J, the junction contained 16 bases not matched to a gene. CDR3 length equals 18 residues. CDR3 in DNA: TGTGCCAGCAGTCAGCGCTCCGGACTAGCGGGCGGAGGGAATGAGCAGTTCTTC. Its protein product is CASSQRSGLAGGGNEQFF.

J is TRBJ1-1 and V is TRBV29-1; 9 nucleotides align to TRBD1. After removal of 7 bases from V and 0 bases from J, the junction contained 9 bases not matched to a gene. CDR3 length: 15 residues. The germline CDR1 and CDR2 sequences are SQVTM and ANQGSEA. CDR3 protein: CSASLGQGLNTEAFF. The CDR3 bases are TGCAGCGCTTCCCTCGGACAGGGGCTGAACACTGAAGCTTTCTTT.

V is TRBV15 and J is TRBJ2-3; D not resolved. Germline lookup yields CDR1 LNHNV and CDR2 YYDKDF (reference sequence). The CDR3 contains 15 residues. Trimming removed 0 bases at V and 0 bases at J, with 7 bases between. CDR3: CATSREGPSTDTQYF. The DNA for the CDR3 is TGTGCCACCAGCAGAGAGGGCCCGAGCACAGATACGCAGTATTTT.

This clonotype was found a few times. This chain connects TRBV7-6 to TRBJ2-3, with 11 bases aligning to TRBD2. V was clipped by 5 bases and J by 0 bases; unmatched bases: 7. Germline V gives CDR1 SGHVS, CDR2 FNYEAQ. The CDR3 runs 17 residues. CDR3 nucleotides: TGTGCCAGCAGCACCCCGACTAGCGGGATCAGCACAGATACGCAGTATTTT. Translation gives CASSTPTSGISTDTQYF.

This clonotype was seen only a few times. The V call is TRBV20-1, the J call TRBJ1-5, with TRBD1 matching 9 bases. This CDR3 has 20 residues. V dropped 6 bases and J dropped 2; count of bases not matched to a gene: 23. CDR1 is DFQATT and CDR2 is SNEGSKA in the germline V gene (reference sequence). The CDR3 here is CSAQVVTGGIGGYRNQPQHF. Written as DNA, the CDR3 is TGCAGTGCCCAAGTCGTGACAGGGGGTATAGGGGGATATCGCAATCAGCCCCAGCATTTT.

Ten or more counts support this clonotype. This chain links TRBV5-4 with TRBJ2-7; D possibly corresponds to TRBD2 (5 bases). Trimming shortened V by 3 bases and J by 0 bases, and 13 bases separated the two germline ends. Looked up from germline, CDR1 is SGHNT and CDR2 is YYREEE (reference sequence). This CDR3 has 15 amino acids. This CDR3 reads CASSSTTTSSYEQYF. The CDR3 coding sequence is TGTGCCAGCAGCTCAACGACTACTAGCTCCTACGAGCAGTACTTC.

This rearrangement joins TRBV2 to TRBJ2-7; no clear D gene. The germline CDR1 and CDR2 sequences are SNHLY and FYNNEI. The length of the CDR3 is 12 residues. Trimming removed 2 bases at V and 6 bases at J, with 8 bases between. The CDR3 region is CASSELVGEQYF. CDR3 nucleotide sequence: TGTGCCAGCAGTGAATTGGTAGGCGAGCAGTACTTC.

The chain links TRBV5-1 to TRBJ2-3; 13 bases match TRBD2. V trimming: 3 bases; J trimming: 3 bases; junction bases outside the gene matches: 7. The CDR3 extends over 17 amino acids. Germline V lookup: CDR1 SGHRS, CDR2 YFSETQ. CDR3: CASSSPPGLAGTDTQYF. The CDR3 nucleotides read TGCGCCAGCAGCTCCCCTCCGGGACTAGCGGGAACAGATACGCAGTATTTT.

The V gene is TRBV2, the J gene TRBJ1-1; D gene unclear. Trimming left V 4 bases short and J 1 base short, with 7 bases between. The length of the CDR3 is 13 residues. Per germline, CDR1 SNHLY and CDR2 FYNNEI. The DNA of the CDR3 is TGTGCCAGCAGTGGTGTGGGGAACACTGAAGCTTTCTTT. This gives the protein CASSGVGNTEAFF.

This clonotype was recorded many times. CDR3 in DNA: TGTGCCAGCAAGTCTAGCGGGAGGGGTACGCAGTATTTT. It specifies CASKSSGRGTQYF. This chain connects TRBV27 to TRBJ2-3; 12 bases are a match to TRBD2. The CDR3 sequence is 13 residues long. Germline V lookup: CDR1 MNHEY, CDR2 SMNVEV (reference sequence). The trim removed 7 bases at V and 8 bases at J, leaving 4 bases unmatched.

This sequence joins TRBV12-3 or TRBV12-4 and TRBJ2-1, with D uncertain. The assigned J gene may be wrong: the sequence end matches TRBJ2-7 better. The CDR3 loop spans 17 amino acids. For the CDR3, the DNA is TGTGCCAGCAGTTTAGTCTCTTGGGTAAGCTCCTACAATGAGCAGTACTTC. Protein sequence: CASSLVSWVSSYNEQYF.

The V call is TRBV20-1, the J call TRBJ2-1; D remains ambiguous. There are 16 residues in the CDR3. CDR1 is DFQATT and CDR2 is SNEGSKA in the germline V gene (reference sequence). V gave up 3 bases and J gave up 0 bases, with 15 bases separating them. In DNA, the CDR3 is TGCAGTGCTAGCCAGACCCTAGTTAGCTCCTACAATGAGCAGTTCTTC. Amino acids: CSASQTLVSSYNEQFF.

This clonotype was recorded a few times. The chain joins TRBV3-1 to TRBJ2-7; tentatively, D is TRBD1 (6 bases). Germline V CDR1 and CDR2: LGHDT, YNNKEL (reference sequence). The CDR3 extends over 14 amino acids. Trimming cost V 4 bases and J 3 bases, with 13 bases left between them. The chain's CDR3 is CASSPSTGYYEQYF. CDR3 bases: TGTGCCAGCAGCCCCTCGACAGGTTACTACGAGCAGTACTTC.

Notes on this clonotype: The junction departs from the called germline gene at one end, perhaps through a read error. The rearrangement links TRBV7-2 to TRBJ2-7; tentative D call: TRBD2 (5 bases). The germline CDR1 and CDR2 sequences are SGHTA and FQGNSA. This CDR3 has 13 residues. In DNA form, the CDR3 reads TGTGCCAACAGCCCCCTACTAGAGTACGAGCAGTACTTC. Amino acids: CANSPLLEYEQYF.

This clonotype occurred a few times. The chain uses TRBV10-2 and TRBJ2-5; 8 positions match TRBD2. After removal of 1 base from V and 5 bases from J, the junction contained 6 bases not matched to a gene. The CDR3 consists of 15 residues. Germline CDR1 reads WSHSY; CDR2 reads SAAADI. CDR3 loop: CASSEYSGRGETQYF. In DNA form, the CDR3 reads TGCGCCAGCAGTGAGTACAGCGGGAGAGGGGAGACCCAGTACTTC.

Only a few counts were recorded for this clonotype. The V call is TRBV20-1, the J call TRBJ1-4; TRBD1 matches at 8 bases. V was pared by 6 bases and J by 8 bases, with 11 bases of the junction left unmatched. The CDR3 length is 14 residues. Germline CDR1 and CDR2: DFQATT and SNEGSKA (reference sequence). CDR3 sequence: CSATQGAGSEKLFF. The CDR3 nucleotides read TGCAGTGCGACCCAGGGGGCGGGTTCGGAAAAACTGTTTTTT.

This clonotype was detected a few times. V gene TRBV4-1 combines with J gene TRBJ2-1; 9 bases are shared with TRBD2. The CDR3 is made up of 18 amino acids. V lost 4 bases and J lost 4; bases outside the gene matches: 14. Germline assignment: CDR1 MGHRA and CDR2 YSYEKL. CDR3 sequence reads: CASSREGAGGLRYNEQFF. DNA for the CDR3: TGCGCCAGCAGCCGCGAGGGAGCGGGGGGACTCCGTTACAATGAGCAGTTCTTC.

The J gene is TRBJ2-1, the V gene TRBV20-1, with 15 nucleotides matching TRBD2. Per the germline V gene, CDR1 is DFQATT and CDR2 is SNEGSKA (reference sequence). The CDR3 has 14 amino acids. V was pared by 5 bases and J by 12 bases, with 8 bases of the junction left unmatched. Here the CDR3 reads CSAPPGLAGGGQFF. Here the CDR3 DNA reads TGCAGTGCTCCTCCGGGACTAGCGGGAGGAGGGCAGTTCTTC.

The J gene is TRBJ2-5, the V gene TRBV7-9, with 7 bases identical to TRBD1. The DNA end lines up better with TRBJ2-7; the J call may be wrong. CDR1 SEHNR and CDR2 FQNEAQ come from the germline V gene (reference sequence). The CDR3 is 13 amino acids. As DNA, the CDR3 is TGTGCCAGCAGCTCCAAGACAGGGTACGAGCAGTACTTC. As protein: CASSSKTGYEQYF.

The table lists this clonotype with many counts. The chain is built from TRBV20-1 and TRBJ2-5; D could derive from TRBD1 or TRBD2 (5 bases each). With 0 bases removed from V and 7 bases from J, the gap between germline ends came to 15 bases. CDR3 size: 14 residues. The germline V gene has CDR1 DFQATT and CDR2 SNEGSKA (reference sequence). CDR3 sequence reads: CSARDPGGRGTQYF. In DNA form, the CDR3 reads TGCAGTGCTAGAGATCCTGGGGGTCGGGGGACCCAGTACTTC.

The V call is TRBV29-1, the J call TRBJ2-5; tentative D call: TRBD1 (6 bases). CDR1 and CDR2 (germline): SQVTM, ANQGSEA. CDR3 length: 13 amino acids. Trimming took off 4 bases at V and 4 bases at J, with 13 bases between the two ends. CDR3 amino acids: CSVVRDTGETQYF. DNA of the CDR3: TGCAGCGTTGTGAGGGACACCGGAGAGACCCAGTACTTC.

This clonotype came up a few times. The V call is TRBV9, the J call TRBJ2-7, with D possibly matching TRBD1 (6 bases). The CDR3 loop spans 17 amino acids. Germline assignment: CDR1 SGDLS and CDR2 YYNGEE. Trimming took off 4 bases at V and 0 bases at J, with 20 bases between the two ends. This chain's CDR3 is CASSSHTGSFFSYEQYF. The CDR3 DNA is TGTGCCAGCAGCTCCCACACAGGGTCCTTCTTCTCCTACGAGCAGTACTTC.